These 24 T cell receptor beta chains were sequenced from one sample in a study of T cells in Graves' hyperthyroidism and ophthalmopathy. There were TCR beta CDR3 regions amplified from RNA transcripts. During a first-round RT-PCR of the TCR CDR3, the HTBI primer set was used. TCRdb recomputed calls from the multiplex PCR reads with MiXCR, one row per CDR3 protein. The sample holds fewer than 450,000 distinct CDR3 sequences, approximately 18% seen once. Sequencing was carried out using blood. These receptors came from a woman aged 25-40 years with Graves' hyperthyroidism that later progressed to Graves' ophthalmopathy.

This chain uses TRBV12-3 or TRBV12-4 with TRBJ2-5; 12 bases fit TRBD2. CDR3 length: 15 residues. The V and J ends lost 6 bases and 4 bases, in that order; junction bases with no gene match: 6. CDR3 in amino acids: CASRPPGLAGETQYF. The CDR3 bases are TGTGCCAGCAGACCCCCGGGACTAGCGGGAGAGACCCAGTACTTC.

This clonotype was detected ten times or more. V is TRBV18 and J is TRBJ1-2; D remains unclear. Between the trimmed V and J ends, which lost 0 bases and 3 bases, there was a span of 11 bases. Germline CDR1 is KGHSH and CDR2 is LQKENI. CDR3 length: 15 residues. The CDR3 DNA reads TGTGCCAGCTCACCACCAGGTACAGATGACTATGGCTACACCTTC. Its protein is CASSPPGTDDYGYTF.

This clonotype has at least ten counts. V and J are TRBV5-1 and TRBJ2-7, with TRBD1 as a possible D gene (6 bases). V lost 0 bases, J lost 4 bases, and 11 bases lay in between. The CDR3 is 14 residues long. Germline CDR1 reads SGHRS; CDR2 reads YFSETQ. The CDR3 sequence is CASSLATGLYEQYF. CDR3 in DNA: TGCGCCAGCAGCTTGGCCACAGGGTTATACGAGCAGTACTTC.

This clonotype was detected a few times. One junction end does not reproduce the germline sequence, and a read error may be involved. This chain uses TRBV15 with TRBJ1-6; D is uncertain. Germline CDR1 reads LNHNV; CDR2 reads YYDKDF (reference sequence). This CDR3 is 13 amino acids long. DNA of the CDR3: TGTGCCATCAGCAGAGGATATAATTCACCCCTCCACTTT. Translating gives CAISRGYNSPLHF.

On this clonotype itself: Because the CDR3's place on the DNA is in doubt, the DNA is left out and the CDR3 is given as listed by TCRdb. The rearrangement links TRBV27 to TRBJ2-5; the table's TRBD2 call for D was not verified on the DNA. Germline CDR1 MNHEY, CDR2 SMNVEV (reference sequence). Ends included, the CDR3 has 23 residues. The CDR3 is CASSRGTGRASQYFGPGQETQYF.

The chain uses TRBV7-6 and TRBJ2-3; the D gene is possibly TRBD2 (6 bases). This CDR3 spans 14 amino acids. CDR1 SGHVS and CDR2 FNYEAQ come from the germline V gene. Trimming removed 6 bases at V and 2 bases at J, with 12 bases between. The CDR3 protein is CASSPLANTDTQYF. CDR3 in DNA: TGTGCCAGCAGTCCCCTAGCGAACACAGATACGCAGTATTTT.

This clonotype was counted many times. The chain uses TRBV20-1 and TRBJ2-7, with D perhaps matching TRBD2 (5 bases). The germline gives CDR1 DFQATT, CDR2 SNEGSKA (reference sequence). The CDR3 is 13 amino acids. The V end lost 3 bases, the J end lost 6 bases, and 15 bases lay between the germline ends. CDR3 DNA sequence: TGCAGTGCTAGGATGGATCGAGGGTTCGAGCAGTACTTC. It is translated as CSARMDRGFEQYF.

The CDR3 DNA is TGTGCCAGCACCAATGGGGTACCCGGGGAGCTGTTTTTT. Translated: CASTNGVPGELFF. The chain employs TRBV5-4 and TRBJ2-2; D is ambiguous. Trimming took 6 bases from V and 6 from J, leaving 12 bases between them. Germline values: CDR1 SGHNT, CDR2 YYREEE (reference sequence). The CDR3 has 13 amino acids.

This clonotype was observed a few times. The chain links TRBV5-5 to TRBJ2-3, with 7 positions matching TRBD1. The CDR3 is 16 residues long. The V gene end was trimmed by 3 bases and the J gene end by 2 bases; junction bases not matched to a gene: 9. Looked up from germline, CDR1 is SGHKS and CDR2 is YYEKEE (reference sequence). Here the CDR3 reads CASSSFRDSLTDTQYF. The CDR3 region has the DNA TGTGCCAGCAGCTCGTTCCGGGACAGCCTCACAGATACGCAGTATTTT.

The sample holds one count of this clonotype. The gene calls are TRBV2 and TRBJ1-5, with 10 bases aligning to TRBD1. The trim removed 6 bases at V and 6 bases at J, leaving 8 bases unmatched. The CDR3 consists of 15 residues. The germline gives CDR1 SNHLY, CDR2 FYNNEI. CDR3 bases: TGTGCCAGCAGCCAGGGTGACAGGGGGCTTCAGCCCCAGCATTTT. As protein: CASSQGDRGLQPQHF.

This clonotype has just a few counts. The chain employs TRBV7-9 and TRBJ2-7; 9 nucleotides match TRBD1. The CDR3 loop spans 14 amino acids. The V and J ends lost 5 bases and 8 bases, in that order; junction bases with no gene match: 10. Germline CDR1 and CDR2: SEHNR and FQNEAQ (reference sequence). The CDR3 loop is CASSRTGVQEKQYF. CDR3 DNA sequence: TGTGCCAGCAGCAGGACAGGGGTGCAGGAAAAGCAGTACTTC.

This clonotype was observed a few times. V is TRBV19 and J is TRBJ1-3; maybe TRBD1 (5 bases). Trimming removed 6 bases at V and 0 bases at J, with 12 bases between. The germline V gene encodes CDR1 LNHDA and CDR2 SQIVND (reference sequence). The CDR3 is 15 amino acids. This CDR3 is CASSQDTSSGNTIYF. CDR3 nucleotide sequence: TGTGCCAGTAGCCAGGACACAAGCTCTGGAAACACCATATATTTT.

This clonotype was seen ten or more times. V is TRBV3-1 and J is TRBJ2-3, with D uncertain. The V end lost 4 bases, the J end lost 6 bases, and 11 bases lay between the germline ends. Germline V gene sequence: CDR1 LGHDT, CDR2 YNNKEL (reference sequence). The length of the CDR3 is 13 residues. CDR3 region: CASSPLAFDTQYF. The CDR3 DNA reads TGTGCCAGCAGCCCGTTGGCGTTCGATACGCAGTATTTT.

This clonotype was picked up many times. This rearrangement joins TRBV27 to TRBJ1-5, with 8 bases that match TRBD1. This CDR3 region has 14 residues. The germline V gene encodes CDR1 MNHEY and CDR2 SMNVEV (reference sequence). V lost 8 bases to trimming and J lost 6 bases; unmatched junction nucleotides: 9. The CDR3 sequence is CASARSGGRQPQHF. The DNA for the CDR3 is TGTGCCAGCGCCCGATCAGGGGGCCGTCAGCCCCAGCATTTT.

There are many counts of this clonotype. The chain couples TRBV2 to TRBJ2-5; TRBD2 aligns across 12 bases. J was trimmed by 5 bases and V by 6 bases; bases with no gene match: 13. The CDR3 is 17 amino acids. Germline-derived CDR1 and CDR2 are SNHLY and FYNNEI. DNA of the CDR3: TGTGCCAGCAGGGAGACTAGCGGGAGAGTAGCGGGGGAGACCCAGTACTTC. It encodes CASRETSGRVAGETQYF.

In its sample, this clonotype was seen a few times. The chain recombines TRBV7-6 with TRBJ2-2; D not resolved. The length of the CDR3 is 14 residues. Germline lookup yields CDR1 SGHVS and CDR2 FNYEAQ. Deletions cut 1 base from V and 4 bases from J, with 7 bases between. CDR3 nucleotides: TGTGCCAGCAGCTTAGTTGATAGCACCGGGGAGCTGTTTTTT. It translates to CASSLVDSTGELFF.

V gene TRBV4-2 combines with J gene TRBJ2-3, with 12 bases lining up with TRBD2. The trim removed 4 bases at V and 2 bases at J, leaving 13 bases unmatched. This CDR3 has 19 amino acids. CDR1 is LGHNA, CDR2 YNFKEQ, per germline. The CDR3 loop is CASSRDLGTSGRHTDTQYF. CDR3 in DNA: TGTGCCAGCAGCCGCGACCTCGGGACTAGCGGGCGGCACACAGATACGCAGTATTTT.

This clonotype was seen repeatedly, ten times or more. This chain connects TRBV27 to TRBJ2-3; 8 bases are shared with TRBD2. CDR1 and CDR2 (germline): MNHEY, SMNVEV (reference sequence). This CDR3 contains 16 residues. J was trimmed by 4 bases and V by 0 bases; bases with no gene match: 6. The CDR3 nucleotides are TGTGCCAGCAGTTTATCCGGGGGGGGCTCGCCAGATACGCAGTATTTT. It codes for CASSLSGGGSPDTQYF.

With respect to this clonotype: It may be a read error: a sequence one base away is much more abundant. This rearrangement joins TRBV12-3 or TRBV12-4 to TRBJ2-5, with 9 bases matching TRBD1. The CDR3 is made up of 14 amino acids. Trimming cost V 5 bases and J 4 bases; bases outside gene matches: 5. This CDR3 is CASSGTGMGETQYF. The CDR3 DNA reads TGTGCCAGCAGTGGGACAGGGATGGGAGAGACCCAGTACTTC.

This chain joins TRBV28 and TRBJ1-2, with TRBD1 identical over 11 bases. The CDR3 runs 14 residues. Per the germline V gene, CDR1 is MDHEN and CDR2 is SYDVKM. J gave up 6 bases and V 4 bases, and 4 bases lay outside the gene matches. The CDR3 sequence is CASSSGQGADGYTF. As DNA, the CDR3 is TGTGCCAGCAGTTCCGGACAGGGGGCAGATGGCTACACCTTC.

The rearrangement joins TRBV5-4 to TRBJ2-2; 8 bases map to TRBD2. The CDR3 sequence is 14 residues long. The trim removed 3 bases at V and 8 bases at J, leaving 6 bases unmatched. Germline V CDR1 and CDR2: SGHNT, YYREEE (reference sequence). CDR3 protein: CASSSGLGTGELFF. Written as DNA, the CDR3 is TGTGCCAGCAGCTCGGGACTAGGAACGGGGGAGCTGTTTTTT. Full variable domain (remainder filled in from reference TRBV5-4 and TRBJ2-2): ETGVTQSPTHLIKTRGQQVTLRCSSQSGHNTVSWYQQALGQGPQFIFQYYREEENGRGNFPPRFSGLQFPNYSSELNVNALELDDSALYLCASSSGLGTGELFFGEGSRLTVL.

This clonotype was detected a few times. This chain connects TRBV29-1 to TRBJ2-3; 10 nucleotides line up with TRBD2. Germline CDR1 reads SQVTM; CDR2 reads ANQGSEA. Losses at the gene ends were 4 bases for V and 2 bases for J; bases not matched to a gene: 3. The CDR3 is 14 residues long. CDR3 bases: TGCAGCGTTGGGACTAGCGGTTACACAGATACGCAGTATTTT. Its protein is CSVGTSGYTDTQYF.

To note about this clonotype: A much more abundant neighbour one base away suggests this may be a read error. The chain uses TRBV28 and TRBJ2-4; D possibly corresponds to TRBD1 (5 bases). The ends were cut back, 5 bases at V and 6 bases at J, with 11 bases in the middle. The CDR3 extends over 13 amino acids. Germline V CDR1 and CDR2: MDHEN, SYDVKM. In DNA form, the CDR3 reads TGTGCCAGCAGTGAGACAGCGCTAAACATTCAGTACTTC. It translates to CASSETALNIQYF.

This clonotype was recorded a few times. The rearrangement uses TRBV6-1 and TRBJ1-5; D uncertain. Trimming removed 6 bases at V and 5 bases at J, with 11 bases between. The CDR3 runs to 13 residues. The germline V gene encodes CDR1 MNHNS and CDR2 SASEGT. In DNA form, the CDR3 reads TGTGCCAGCAGCCATAGCCTAGATCAGCCCCAGCATTTT. Its protein product is CASSHSLDQPQHF.